The 15 T cell receptor beta chains presented below share a single source sample, sequenced in a study of T-cell memory formation after mild COVID-19. TCRdb reprocessed the 5' RACE reads via MiXCR and lists one record per CDR3 protein. Of around 390,000 distinct CDR3 sequences listed, 16% are singletons. The specimen sequenced was PBMCs or a T cell subset sorted from them (not recorded which). The source of these receptors is a man aged 18 to 29 who had mild COVID-19 (a few samples of this study predate the infection). Cell type and time point are not known.

This chain joins TRBV7-9 and TRBJ1-1; 9 bases agree with TRBD1. From germline, CDR1 is SEHNR and CDR2 FQNEAQ (reference sequence). V lost 3 bases and J lost 6; bases outside the gene matches: 5. The CDR3 runs to 14 residues. The CDR3 DNA follows: TGTGCCAGCAGCTTCTGGGGACAGGGCTCTGAAGCTTTCTTT. Its protein is CASSFWGQGSEAFF.

The chain joins TRBV9 to TRBJ2-5, with TRBD2 as a possible D gene (6 bases). The CDR3 loop spans 15 amino acids. Germline loops: CDR1 SGDLS, CDR2 YYNGEE. V lost 3 bases to trimming and J lost 4 bases, with 16 bases between them. The chain's CDR3 is CASSEGTSAVETQYF. CDR3 nucleotide sequence: TGTGCCAGCAGCGAGGGGACTTCGGCGGTAGAGACCCAGTACTTC.

This clonotype occurred a few times. The chain uses TRBV12-3 or TRBV12-4 and TRBJ2-5; the D call may be TRBD1 or TRBD2 (6 bases each). The CDR3 covers 15 residues. With 7 bases removed from V and 5 bases from J, the gap between germline ends came to 20 bases. This CDR3 reads CASTIDRRVSETQYF. In DNA form, the CDR3 reads TGTGCCAGCACCATAGACAGGAGGGTGAGCGAGACCCAGTACTTC.

This clonotype has only a few counts. This chain joins TRBV24-1 and TRBJ1-1; unclear D gene. V dropped 2 bases and J dropped 8 bases, with 14 bases sitting between them. This CDR3 contains 14 residues. Germline V lookup: CDR1 KGHDR, CDR2 SFDVKD. CDR3 sequence reads: CATSDSKTRNEAFF. CDR3 DNA sequence: TGTGCCACCAGTGATTCTAAAACACGGAACGAAGCTTTCTTT.

V is TRBV7-6 and J is TRBJ2-5; perhaps TRBD2 as D (6 bases). The germline V gene encodes CDR1 SGHVS and CDR2 FNYEAQ. This CDR3 contains 13 residues. V was cut by 4 bases and J by 2 bases, with 8 bases left in between. CDR3 sequence (DNA): TGTGCCAGCAGCTCTGGACTACAAGAGACCCAGTACTTC. Its protein product is CASSSGLQETQYF.

This rearrangement joins TRBV5-5 to TRBJ2-3; tentatively, D is TRBD1 (6 bases). Germline V CDR1 and CDR2: SGHKS, YYEKEE (reference sequence). CDR3 length: 16 amino acids. V was trimmed by 4 bases and J by 1 base, leaving 16 bases between them. The CDR3 DNA reads as TGTGCCAGCAGCGGAACAGGGCTCGCAGGCACAGATACGCAGTATTTT. Residues: CASSGTGLAGTDTQYF.

The genes are TRBV20-1 and TRBJ1-5, with D unclear. The ends were cut back, 0 bases at V and 2 bases at J, with 14 bases in the middle. CDR3 size: 16 residues. Germline values: CDR1 DFQATT, CDR2 SNEGSKA (reference sequence). The CDR3, as DNA: TGCAGTGCTAGAGATGCGGGCCGGGAGGGCAATCAGCCCCAGCATTTT. Protein sequence: CSARDAGREGNQPQHF.

The chain links TRBV5-6 to TRBJ2-7; possible D gene TRBD1, 5 bases. Germline assignment: CDR1 SGHDT and CDR2 YYEEEE. This CDR3 region has 13 residues. V was trimmed by 3 bases and J by 5 bases, leaving 12 bases between them. Here the CDR3 reads CASSSTWGDEQYV. The CDR3 region has the DNA TGTGCCAGCAGCTCTACTTGGGGCGACGAGCAGTACGTC.

The V and J genes are TRBV7-6 and TRBJ2-5, with 7 bases fitting TRBD1. CDR1 and CDR2 (germline): SGHVS, FNYEAQ. V lost 4 bases, J lost 4 bases, and 9 bases stayed unmatched. The CDR3 runs to 15 residues. This CDR3 reads CASSSYTGAGETQYF. DNA of the CDR3: TGTGCCAGCAGCTCCTATACAGGGGCGGGAGAGACCCAGTACTTC.

The chain links TRBV7-3 to TRBJ2-5, with D uncertain. This CDR3 comprises 14 residues. V was shortened by 5 bases and J by 5 bases, with 15 bases between the two germline ends. Germline V gene lookup returns CDR1 SGHTA and CDR2 FQGTGA. For the CDR3, the DNA is TGTGCCAGCAGCCCACGCCCAGAGTCGGAGACCCAGTACTTC. Translated: CASSPRPESETQYF. The full variable domain, with the rest looked up from reference TRBV7-3 and TRBJ2-5, is GAGVSQTPSNKVTEKGKYVELRCDPISGHTALYWYRQSLGQGPEFLIYFQGTGAADDSGLPNDRFFAVRPEGSVSTLKIQRTERGDSAVYLCASSPRPESETQYFGPGTRLLVL.

The rearrangement links TRBV29-1 to TRBJ2-7; tentative D call: TRBD1 (6 bases). Germline V gene lookup returns CDR1 SQVTM and CDR2 ANQGSEA. Trimming left V 2 bases short and J 1 base short, with 12 bases between. The CDR3 consists of 14 residues. The CDR3 DNA reads TGCAGCGTTGAAACCCAGGGGACATCCTACGAGCAGTACTTC. Residues: CSVETQGTSYEQYF.

This chain uses TRBV4-1 with TRBJ1-6, with unresolved D. CDR1 MGHRA and CDR2 YSYEKL come from the germline V gene. The CDR3 has 14 amino acids. V dropped 1 base and J dropped 7 bases, with 8 bases sitting between them. Written as DNA, the CDR3 is TGCGCCAGCAGCCAAGTGGGGTCCAATTCACCCCTCCACTTT. The encoded protein is CASSQVGSNSPLHF.

This clonotype was observed a handful of times. The genes are TRBV7-2 and TRBJ2-7; 10 nucleotides line up with TRBD1. Germline CDR1 is SGHTA and CDR2 is FQGNSA. The CDR3 contains 15 residues. V lost 4 bases, J lost 2 bases, and 5 bases stayed unmatched. CDR3 DNA: TGTGCCAGCAGCTCCGACAGGGGGCTCCCCTACGAGCAGTACTTC. Translation: CASSSDRGLPYEQYF.

This clonotype appeared a few times. V gene TRBV5-1 combines with J gene TRBJ2-3, with D unresolved. Germline loops: CDR1 SGHRS, CDR2 YFSETQ. V was trimmed by 4 bases and J by 2 bases, leaving 11 bases between them. The CDR3 has 14 amino acids. CDR3 DNA: TGCGCCAGCAGCACCCAGAAGTTCACAGATACGCAGTATTTT. Its protein product is CASSTQKFTDTQYF.

The CDR3 loop reads CASSPNPGGANEQFF. In nucleotides, the CDR3 is TGTGCCAGCAGCCCGAACCCCGGGGGGGCCAATGAGCAGTTCTTC. The chain joins TRBV3-1 to TRBJ2-1, with 8 bases identical to TRBD2. V was pared by 4 bases and J by 6 bases, with 8 bases of the junction left unmatched. Per the germline V gene, CDR1 is LGHDT and CDR2 is YNNKEL (reference sequence). The CDR3 is 15 residues long.